This TCR beta chain was observed in a study of blood T cell repertoires in COVID-19. Study details: Acute and convalescent COVID-19 specimens originated in the United States, Italy and Spain.

This CDR3 is built from 12 residues. V was clipped by 5 bases and J by 11 bases, with 12 bases between them. TCRdb keeps only in-frame clones here, not all; method: immunoSEQ multiplex PCR. The profile shows 90,000 to 150,000 clones, around three quarters of them singletons. The sequence came from a woman older than 75 with acute or convalescent COVID-19. J is TRBJ2-2 and V is TRBV12-3 or TRBV12-4; no clear D. Sequencing was carried out using peripheral blood. CDR3 region: CASSPWPYELFF. DNA of the CDR3: TGTGCCAGCAGTCCCTGGCCGTACGAGCTGTTTTTT.